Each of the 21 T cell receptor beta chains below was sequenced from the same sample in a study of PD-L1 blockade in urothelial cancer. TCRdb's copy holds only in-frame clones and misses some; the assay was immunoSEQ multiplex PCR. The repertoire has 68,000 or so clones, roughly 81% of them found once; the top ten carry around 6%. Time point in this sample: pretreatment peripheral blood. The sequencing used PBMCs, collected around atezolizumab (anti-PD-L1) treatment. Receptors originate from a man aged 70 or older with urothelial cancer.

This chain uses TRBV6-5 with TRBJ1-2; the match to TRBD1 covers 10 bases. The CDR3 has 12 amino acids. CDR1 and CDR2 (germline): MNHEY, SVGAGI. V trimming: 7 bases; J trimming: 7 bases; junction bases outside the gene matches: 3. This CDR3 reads CASKTGGVGYTF. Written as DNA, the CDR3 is TGTGCCAGCAAGACAGGGGGCGTTGGCTACACCTTC.

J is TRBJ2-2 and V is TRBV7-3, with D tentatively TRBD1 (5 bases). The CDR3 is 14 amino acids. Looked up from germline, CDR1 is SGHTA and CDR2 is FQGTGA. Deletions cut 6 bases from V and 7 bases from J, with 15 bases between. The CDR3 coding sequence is TGTGCCAGCAGGCAGGGAAGTCGTATCGGGGAGCTGTTTTTT. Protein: CASRQGSRIGELFF.

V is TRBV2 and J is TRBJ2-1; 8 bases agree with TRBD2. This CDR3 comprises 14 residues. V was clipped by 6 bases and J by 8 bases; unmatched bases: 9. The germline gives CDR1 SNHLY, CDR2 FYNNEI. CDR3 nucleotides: TGTGCCAGCAGCGGGACTAGAGGTTACGATGAGCAGTTCTTC. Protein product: CASSGTRGYDEQFF.

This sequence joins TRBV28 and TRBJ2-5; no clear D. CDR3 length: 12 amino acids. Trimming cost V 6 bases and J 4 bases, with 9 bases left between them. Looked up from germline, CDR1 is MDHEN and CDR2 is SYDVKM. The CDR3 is CASRVGTETQYF. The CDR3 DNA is TGTGCCAGCAGGGTGGGCACAGAGACCCAGTACTTC.

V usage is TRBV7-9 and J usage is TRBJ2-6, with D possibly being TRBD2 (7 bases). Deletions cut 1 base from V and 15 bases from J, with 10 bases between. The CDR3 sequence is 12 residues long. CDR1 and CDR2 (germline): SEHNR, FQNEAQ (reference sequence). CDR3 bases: TGTGCCAGCAGCTTAGTTCGGGGGGCCCTGACTTTC. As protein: CASSLVRGALTF.

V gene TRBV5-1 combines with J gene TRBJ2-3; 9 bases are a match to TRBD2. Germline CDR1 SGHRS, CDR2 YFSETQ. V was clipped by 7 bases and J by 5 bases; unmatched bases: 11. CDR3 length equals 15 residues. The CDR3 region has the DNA TGCGCCAGCCGCTATGAGGGGCGGGGGGGAGATACGCAGTATTTT. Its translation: CASRYEGRGGDTQYF. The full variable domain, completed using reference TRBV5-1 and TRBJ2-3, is KAGVTQTPRYLIKTRGQQVTLSCSPISGHRSVSWYQQTPGQGLQFLFEYFSETQRNKGNFPGRFSGRQFSNSRSEMNVSTLELGDSALYLCASRYEGRGGDTQYFGPGTRLTVL.

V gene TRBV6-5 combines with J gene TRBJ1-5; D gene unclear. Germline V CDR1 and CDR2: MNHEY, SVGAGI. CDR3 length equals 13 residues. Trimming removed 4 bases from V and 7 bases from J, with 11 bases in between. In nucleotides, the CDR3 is TGTGCCAGCAGTTTCGGGAGTAAACAGCCCCAGCATTTT. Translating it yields CASSFGSKQPQHF.

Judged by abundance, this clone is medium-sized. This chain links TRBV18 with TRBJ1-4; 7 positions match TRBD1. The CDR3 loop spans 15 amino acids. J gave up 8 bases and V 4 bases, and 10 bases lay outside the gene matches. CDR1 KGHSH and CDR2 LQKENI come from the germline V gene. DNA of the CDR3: TGTGCCAGCTCACTCTCAGGGGGTACCGGAGAAAAACTGTTTTTT. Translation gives CASSLSGGTGEKLFF.

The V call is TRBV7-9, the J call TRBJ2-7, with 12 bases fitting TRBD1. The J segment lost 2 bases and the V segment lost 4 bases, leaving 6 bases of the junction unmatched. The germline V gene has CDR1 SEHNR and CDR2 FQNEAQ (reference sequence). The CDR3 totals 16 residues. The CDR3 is CASSSGTGGNTYEQYF. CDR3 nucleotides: TGTGCCAGCAGCTCCGGGACAGGGGGCAACACCTACGAGCAGTACTTC. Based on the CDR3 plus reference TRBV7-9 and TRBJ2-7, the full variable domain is DTGVSQNPRHKITKRGQNVTFRCDPISEHNRLYWYRQTLGQGPEFLTYFQNEAQLEKSRLLSDRFSAERPKGSFSTLEIQRTEQGDSAMYLCASSSGTGGNTYEQYFGPGTRLTVT.

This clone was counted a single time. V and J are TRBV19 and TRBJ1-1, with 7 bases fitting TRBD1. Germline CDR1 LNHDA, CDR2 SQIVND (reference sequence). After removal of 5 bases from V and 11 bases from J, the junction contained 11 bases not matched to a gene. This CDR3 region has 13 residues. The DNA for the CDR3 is TGTGCCAGTAGTCTCGAACAGGGGATAGAGGCTTTCTTT. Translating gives CASSLEQGIEAFF. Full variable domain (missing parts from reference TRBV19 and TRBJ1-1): DGGITQSPKYLFRKEGQNVTLSCEQNLNHDAMYWYRQDPGQGLRLIYYSQIVNDFQKGDIAEGYSVSREKKESFPLTVTSAQKNPTAFYLCASSLEQGIEAFFGQGTRLTVV.

This CDR3 is CASSLGGSSHNEQFF. DNA for the CDR3: TGTGCCAGCAGCTTGGGCGGGAGTTCCCACAATGAGCAGTTCTTC. The chain couples TRBV5-4 to TRBJ2-1; 7 bases map to TRBD2. The germline V gene has CDR1 SGHNT and CDR2 YYREEE (reference sequence). The CDR3 covers 15 residues. V trimming: 0 bases; J trimming: 5 bases; junction bases outside the gene matches: 5.

CDR3 sequence: CASSPRLNTGELFF. In nucleotides, the CDR3 is TGTGCCAGCTCACCACGGCTCAACACCGGGGAGCTGTTTTTT. The rearrangement uses TRBV18 and TRBJ2-2; D call uncertain. Germline lookup yields CDR1 KGHSH and CDR2 LQKENI. Trimming removed 1 base from V and 2 bases from J, with 5 bases in between. The length of the CDR3 is 14 residues.

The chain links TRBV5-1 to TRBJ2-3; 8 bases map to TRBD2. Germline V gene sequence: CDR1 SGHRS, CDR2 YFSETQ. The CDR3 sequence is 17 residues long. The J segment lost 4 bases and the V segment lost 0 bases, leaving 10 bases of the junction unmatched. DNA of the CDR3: TGCGCCAGCAGCTTGGAAGGCGGGGGGTATACCTCAGATACGCAGTATTTT. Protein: CASSLEGGGYTSDTQYF.

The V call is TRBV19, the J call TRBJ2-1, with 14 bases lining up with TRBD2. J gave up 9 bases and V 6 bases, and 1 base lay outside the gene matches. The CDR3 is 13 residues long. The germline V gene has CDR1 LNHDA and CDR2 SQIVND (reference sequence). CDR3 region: CASRGLAGAEQFF. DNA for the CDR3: TGTGCCAGTAGGGGACTAGCGGGAGCTGAGCAGTTCTTC.

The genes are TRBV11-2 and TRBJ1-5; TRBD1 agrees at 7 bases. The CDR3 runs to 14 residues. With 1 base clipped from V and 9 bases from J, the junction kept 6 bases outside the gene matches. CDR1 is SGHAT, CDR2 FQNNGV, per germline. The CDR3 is CASSLGQGVWPQHF. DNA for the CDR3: TGTGCCAGCAGCTTAGGACAGGGCGTTTGGCCCCAGCATTTT.

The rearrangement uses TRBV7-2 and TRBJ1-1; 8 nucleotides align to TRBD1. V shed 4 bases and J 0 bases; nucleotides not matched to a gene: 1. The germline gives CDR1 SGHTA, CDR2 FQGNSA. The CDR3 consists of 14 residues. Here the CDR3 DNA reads TGTGCCAGCAGCTCGGGACAGGTGAACACTGAAGCTTTCTTT. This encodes CASSSGQVNTEAFF.

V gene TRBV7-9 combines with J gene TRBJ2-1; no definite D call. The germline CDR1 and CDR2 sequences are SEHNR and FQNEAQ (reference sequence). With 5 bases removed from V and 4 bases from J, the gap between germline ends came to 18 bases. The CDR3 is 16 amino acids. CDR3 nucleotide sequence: TGTGCCAGCAGCCCCAAAAGGAGAGTTTCATACAATGAGCAGTTCTTC. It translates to CASSPKRRVSYNEQFF.

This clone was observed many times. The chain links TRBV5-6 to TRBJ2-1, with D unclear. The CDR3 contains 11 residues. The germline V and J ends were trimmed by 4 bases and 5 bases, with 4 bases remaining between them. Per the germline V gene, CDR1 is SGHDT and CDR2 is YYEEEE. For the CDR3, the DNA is TGTGCCAGCAGCCTAAACAATGAGCAGTTCTTC. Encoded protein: CASSLNNEQFF.

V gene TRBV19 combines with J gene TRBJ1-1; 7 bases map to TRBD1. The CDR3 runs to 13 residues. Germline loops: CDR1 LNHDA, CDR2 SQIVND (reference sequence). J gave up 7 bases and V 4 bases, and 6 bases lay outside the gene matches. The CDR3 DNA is TGTGCCAGTAGTAGCTCCCGGGACAGTGAAGCTTTCTTT. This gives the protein CASSSSRDSEAFF.

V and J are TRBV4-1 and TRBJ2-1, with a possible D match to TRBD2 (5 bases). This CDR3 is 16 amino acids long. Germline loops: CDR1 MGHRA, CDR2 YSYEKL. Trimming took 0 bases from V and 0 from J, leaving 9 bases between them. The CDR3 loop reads CASSQDPSSSYNEQFF. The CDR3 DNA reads TGCGCCAGCAGCCAAGACCCTAGCAGCTCCTACAATGAGCAGTTCTTC.

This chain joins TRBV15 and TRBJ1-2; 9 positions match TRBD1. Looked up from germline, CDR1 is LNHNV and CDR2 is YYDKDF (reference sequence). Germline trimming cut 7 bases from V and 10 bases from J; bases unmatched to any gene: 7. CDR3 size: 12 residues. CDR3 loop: CATTPGQGVYTF. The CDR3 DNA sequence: TGTGCCACCACCCCGGGACAGGGAGTCTACACCTTC.